The next 19 T cell receptor beta chains were all read from a single sample in a study of sequential checkpoint blockade in melanoma. Treatment defined: randomized to nivolumab then ipilimumab (arm A) or the reverse (arm B). TCRdb keeps only in-frame clones here, not all; method: immunoSEQ multiplex PCR. Among roughly 5,200 clones listed, 70% to 85% were seen once. This specimen consisted of CD8+ T cells sorted from blood (inferred from file names), obtained from a patient given nivolumab and ipilimumab in sequence. The receptors stem from a human donor with melanoma.

This rearrangement joins TRBV7-6 to TRBJ2-7; TRBD1 matches 9 bases. This CDR3 comprises 14 residues. V shed 5 bases, J shed 3 bases, and the junction held 5 bases outside the gene matches. The germline gives CDR1 SGHVS, CDR2 FNYEAQ. CDR3: CASSLRDRVYEQYF. The DNA of the CDR3 is TGTGCCAGCAGCCTCCGGGACAGGGTCTACGAGCAGTACTTC.

The V and J genes are TRBV7-6 and TRBJ1-2; 7 nucleotides agree with TRBD1. Losses at the gene ends were 1 base for V and 4 bases for J; bases not matched to a gene: 12. The length of the CDR3 is 17 residues. Germline CDR1 and CDR2: SGHVS and FNYEAQ. The CDR3 spells CASSLGTGQAGSYGYTF. CDR3 nucleotides: TGTGCCAGCAGCTTAGGGACAGGTCAAGCGGGTTCCTATGGCTACACCTTC.

V is TRBV6-5 and J is TRBJ2-7; D not resolved. The CDR3 has 13 residues. Germline V gene lookup returns CDR1 MNHEY and CDR2 SVGAGI. V shed 6 bases and J shed 3 bases, with 12 bases lying between them. The CDR3 loop reads CASSPGAVYEQYF. The CDR3, as DNA: TGTGCCAGCAGCCCGGGTGCCGTCTACGAGCAGTACTTC.

The rearrangement links TRBV4-1 to TRBJ2-5; 8 bases fit TRBD1. With 1 base clipped from V and 5 bases from J, the junction kept 3 bases outside the gene matches. The CDR3 loop spans 14 amino acids. Germline V CDR1 and CDR2: MGHRA, YSYEKL. The CDR3 sequence: CASSQVDRGETQYF. The CDR3 DNA follows: TGCGCCAGCAGCCAAGTTGACAGGGGCGAGACCCAGTACTTC.

This clone was seen a few times. The rearrangement joins TRBV9 to TRBJ2-1, with TRBD2 matching over 7 bases. CDR3 length: 16 amino acids. The trim removed 4 bases at V and 8 bases at J, leaving 15 bases unmatched. Germline values: CDR1 SGDLS, CDR2 YYNGEE. The CDR3 sequence: CASSPLGGSSHHEQFF. CDR3 in DNA: TGTGCCAGCAGCCCCCTAGGCGGGAGCTCACACCATGAGCAGTTCTTC.

The rearrangement uses TRBV13 and TRBJ2-5; D remains unclear. V lost 5 bases to trimming and J lost 2 bases, with 9 bases between them. This CDR3 spans 13 amino acids. CDR1 and CDR2 (germline): PRHDT, FYEKMQ (reference sequence). The CDR3 region has the DNA TGTGCCAGCAGCCCCCCCAGGCAAGAGACCCAGTACTTC. This sequence encodes CASSPPRQETQYF.

The V call is TRBV28, the J call TRBJ2-7; TRBD2 aligns across 9 bases. Germline values: CDR1 MDHEN, CDR2 SYDVKM. Germline trimming cut 6 bases from V and 4 bases from J; bases unmatched to any gene: 4. The CDR3 is 13 amino acids. The CDR3 nucleotides read TGTGCCAGCAGGGCGGCGGGAGGGTACGAGCAGTACTTC. Translated: CASRAAGGYEQYF.

This CDR3 is CAISESMRGGPDTQYF. The CDR3 bases are TGTGCCATCAGTGAGTCGATGCGGGGGGGCCCAGATACGCAGTATTTT. The rearrangement joins TRBV10-3 to TRBJ2-3; 9 bases agree with TRBD2. In germline, CDR1 is ENHRY, CDR2 SYGVKD. This CDR3 has 16 amino acids. Trimming at V came to 0 bases and at J to 4 bases, leaving 5 bases not matched to a gene.

This clone came up a few times. The V and J genes are TRBV27 and TRBJ2-7, with 9 bases lining up with TRBD2. J lost 3 bases, V lost 3 bases, and 3 bases had no gene match. The CDR3 is 14 residues long. Germline CDR1 is MNHEY and CDR2 is SMNVEV (reference sequence). CDR3 loop: CASSFGSGSYEQYF. CDR3 DNA sequence: TGTGCCAGCAGTTTCGGTAGCGGGAGCTACGAGCAGTACTTC.

The chain uses TRBV19 and TRBJ2-3; 9 bases fit TRBD2. The CDR3 extends over 14 amino acids. Unmatched junction bases numbered 4, after V lost 5 bases and J lost 4 bases. CDR1 LNHDA and CDR2 SQIVND come from the germline V gene (reference sequence). For the CDR3, the DNA is TGTGCCAGTAGTTGGGCGGGAGGGCCAGATACGCAGTATTTT. Its translation: CASSWAGGPDTQYF.

V is TRBV6-9 and J is TRBJ1-6, with D uncertain. In germline, CDR1 is MNHGY, CDR2 SVAAGI. The V and J ends lost 5 bases and 5 bases respectively, with 16 bases between them. This CDR3 has 16 residues. This chain's CDR3 is CASSEWEALDNSPLHF. DNA for the CDR3: TGTGCCAGCAGTGAATGGGAGGCGTTGGATAATTCACCCCTCCACTTT.

On this clone itself: The junction shows a germline mismatch at one end, possibly a read error. For the CDR3, the DNA is TGTGCTAGCAGGAGACAGGCCCAAGAGACCCAGTACTTC. This codes for CASRRQAQETQYF. This chain connects TRBV7-7 to TRBJ2-5; D may be TRBD1 (6 bases). The CDR3 has 13 residues. Germline CDR1 SSHAT, CDR2 FNYEAQ (reference sequence).

This clone showed up just once. The rearrangement uses TRBV14 and TRBJ2-1, with 12 bases that match TRBD2. The CDR3 extends over 19 amino acids. The V segment lost 1 base and the J segment 3 bases; nucleotides outside the gene matches: 10. Germline V gene lookup returns CDR1 SGHDN and CDR2 FVKESK. The DNA of the CDR3 is TGTGCCAGCAGCCAAGGTCCTAGCGGGAGGGCCAAGGGCTACAATGAGCAGTTCTTC. This encodes CASSQGPSGRAKGYNEQFF.

The V call is TRBV29-1, the J call TRBJ2-3, with D maybe TRBD2 (6 bases). V lost 7 bases and J 2 bases, leaving 10 bases between the germline ends. Germline CDR1 is SQVTM and CDR2 is ANQGSEA. The CDR3 contains 12 residues. CDR3 in amino acids: CSGGIYTDTQYF. The CDR3 nucleotides read TGCAGCGGCGGGATCTACACAGATACGCAGTATTTT.

V gene TRBV5-1 combines with J gene TRBJ1-6, with TRBD1 identical over 9 bases. The CDR3 extends over 14 amino acids. Losses at the gene ends were 0 bases for V and 8 bases for J; bases not matched to a gene: 0. Germline CDR1 is SGHRS and CDR2 is YFSETQ. The CDR3 DNA reads as TGCGCCAGCAGCTTGGGACAGGGGGATTCACCCCTCCACTTT. Encoded protein: CASSLGQGDSPLHF.

This chain's CDR3 is CASSIGQGYYNEQFF. The CDR3 coding sequence is TGTGCCAGTAGTATCGGTCAGGGTTACTACAATGAGCAGTTCTTC. This rearrangement joins TRBV19 to TRBJ2-1; a possible D gene is TRBD1 (5 bases). The CDR3 sequence is 15 residues long. Germline V gene sequence: CDR1 LNHDA, CDR2 SQIVND (reference sequence). V was pared by 3 bases and J by 3 bases, with 12 bases between.

Here the CDR3 reads CASSQEPGQSNQPQHF. The CDR3 DNA reads TGTGCCAGCAGCCAAGAGCCGGGACAGTCTAATCAGCCCCAGCATTTT. V and J are TRBV4-2 and TRBJ1-5; 7 bases agree with TRBD1. Germline values: CDR1 LGHNA, CDR2 YNFKEQ. V lost 0 bases to trimming and J lost 4 bases; unmatched junction nucleotides: 6. The CDR3 spans 16 residues.

V is TRBV27 and J is TRBJ2-3; D not certain. In germline, CDR1 is MNHEY, CDR2 SMNVEV (reference sequence). V was trimmed by 10 bases and J by 9 bases, leaving 11 bases between them. The CDR3 length is 10 residues. CDR3 residues: CATRAGTQYF. The CDR3 region has the DNA TGTGCCACCCGCGCCGGGACGCAGTATTTT.

The genes are TRBV7-9 and TRBJ1-2, with TRBD1 matching 7 bases. V shed 4 bases and J 6 bases; nucleotides not matched to a gene: 8. The CDR3 contains 14 residues. The germline CDR1 and CDR2 sequences are SEHNR and FQNEAQ (reference sequence). The CDR3: CASSSTGDRDGYTF. DNA of the CDR3: TGTGCCAGCAGCTCCACAGGGGACCGGGATGGCTACACCTTC.